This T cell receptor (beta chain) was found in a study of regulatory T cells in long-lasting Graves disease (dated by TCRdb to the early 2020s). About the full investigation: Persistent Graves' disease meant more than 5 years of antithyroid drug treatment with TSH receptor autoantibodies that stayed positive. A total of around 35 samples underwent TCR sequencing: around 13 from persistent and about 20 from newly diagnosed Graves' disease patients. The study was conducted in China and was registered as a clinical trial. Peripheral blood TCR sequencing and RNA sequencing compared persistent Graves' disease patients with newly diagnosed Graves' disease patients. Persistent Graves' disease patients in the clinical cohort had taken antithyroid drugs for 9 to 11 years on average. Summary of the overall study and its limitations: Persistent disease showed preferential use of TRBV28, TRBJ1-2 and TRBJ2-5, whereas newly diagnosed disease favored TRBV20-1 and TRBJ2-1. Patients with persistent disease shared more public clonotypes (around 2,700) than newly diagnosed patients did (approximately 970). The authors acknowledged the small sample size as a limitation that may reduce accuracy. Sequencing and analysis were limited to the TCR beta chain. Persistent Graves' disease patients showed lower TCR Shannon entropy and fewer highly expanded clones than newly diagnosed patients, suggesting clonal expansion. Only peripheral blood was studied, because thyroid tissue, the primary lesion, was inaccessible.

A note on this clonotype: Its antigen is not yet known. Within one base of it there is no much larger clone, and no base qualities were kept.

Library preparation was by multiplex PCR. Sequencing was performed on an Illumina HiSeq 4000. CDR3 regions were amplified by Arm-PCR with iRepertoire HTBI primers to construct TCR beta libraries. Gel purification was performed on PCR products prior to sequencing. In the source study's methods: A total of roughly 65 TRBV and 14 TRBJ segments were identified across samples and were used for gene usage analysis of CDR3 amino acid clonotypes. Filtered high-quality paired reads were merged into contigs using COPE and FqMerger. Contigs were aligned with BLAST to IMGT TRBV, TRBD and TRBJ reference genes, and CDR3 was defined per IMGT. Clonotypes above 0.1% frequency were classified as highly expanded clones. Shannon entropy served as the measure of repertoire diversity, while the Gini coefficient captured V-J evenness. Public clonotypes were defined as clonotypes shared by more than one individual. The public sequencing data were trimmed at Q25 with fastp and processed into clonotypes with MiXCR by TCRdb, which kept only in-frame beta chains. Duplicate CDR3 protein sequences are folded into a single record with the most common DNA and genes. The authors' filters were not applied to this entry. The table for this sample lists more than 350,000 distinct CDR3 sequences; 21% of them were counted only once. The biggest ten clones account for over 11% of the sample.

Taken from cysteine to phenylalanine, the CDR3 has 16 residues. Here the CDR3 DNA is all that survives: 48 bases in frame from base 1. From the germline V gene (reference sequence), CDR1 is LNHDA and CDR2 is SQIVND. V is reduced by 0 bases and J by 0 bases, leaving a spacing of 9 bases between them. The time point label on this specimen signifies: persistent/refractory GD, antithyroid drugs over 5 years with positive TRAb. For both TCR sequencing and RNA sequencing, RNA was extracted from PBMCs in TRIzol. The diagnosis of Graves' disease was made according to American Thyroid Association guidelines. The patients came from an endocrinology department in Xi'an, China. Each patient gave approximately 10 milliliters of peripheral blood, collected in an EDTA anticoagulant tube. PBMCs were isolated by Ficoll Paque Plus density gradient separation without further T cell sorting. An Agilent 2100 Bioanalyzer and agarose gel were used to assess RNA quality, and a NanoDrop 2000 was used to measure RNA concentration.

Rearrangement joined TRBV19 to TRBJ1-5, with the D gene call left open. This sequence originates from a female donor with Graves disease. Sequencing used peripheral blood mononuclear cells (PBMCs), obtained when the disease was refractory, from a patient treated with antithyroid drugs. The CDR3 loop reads CASSIDRDYSNQPQHF. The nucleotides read TGTGCCAGTAGTATAGATCGAGACTATAGCAATCAGCCCCAGCATTTT.